This passage covers 9 T cell receptor beta chains from one sample sequenced in a study of graft-versus-host responses after intestinal transplantation. The assay was immunoSEQ multiplex PCR, and TCRdb's table has in-frame clones only and misses some. The sample lists under 20,000 clones, approximately 80% seen once, with 1.5% to 2% in the top ten. The source material was PBMCs, sampled 14 days after transplant. All receptors derive from a human patient who received an intestinal transplant, so some T cells may come from the graft donor.

The rearrangement links TRBV7-3 to TRBJ2-3; D is unresolved. Germline CDR1 reads SGHTA; CDR2 reads FQGTGA. V dropped 2 bases and J dropped 4 bases, with 13 bases sitting between them. The CDR3 runs 15 residues. CDR3 sequence (DNA): TGTGCCAGCAGCTTAGTAGCCTCCCCGGCAGATACGCAGTATTTT. Its translation is CASSLVASPADTQYF.

This rearrangement joins TRBV28 to TRBJ2-7; either TRBD1 or TRBD2 may fit D (6 bases each). The CDR3 runs to 13 residues. Germline V CDR1 and CDR2: MDHEN, SYDVKM. The V end lost 3 bases, the J end lost 5 bases, and 11 bases lay between the germline ends. CDR3 DNA: TGTGCCAGCAGTTTTGGGGGCGGGGACGAGCAGTACTTC. This gives the protein CASSFGGGDEQYF.

The genes are TRBV28 and TRBJ2-7, with D unclear. The CDR3 covers 12 residues. Trimming took off 5 bases at V and 9 bases at J, with 14 bases between the two ends. CDR1 MDHEN and CDR2 SYDVKM come from the germline V gene. The CDR3 loop is CASSPVDRAQYF. CDR3 nucleotide sequence: TGTGCCAGCAGTCCCGTGGACCGCGCGCAGTACTTC.

The V and J genes are TRBV5-4 and TRBJ2-5; 10 bases are a match to TRBD2. The germline V gene has CDR1 SGHNT and CDR2 YYREEE (reference sequence). This CDR3 is built from 14 residues. V lost 4 bases, J lost 4 bases, and 4 bases stayed unmatched. The CDR3 DNA sequence: TGTGCCAGCAGCATAGCGGGAGGAGGAGAGACCCAGTACTTC. Encoded protein: CASSIAGGGETQYF.

This clone has more than one count but fewer than ten. The chain combines TRBV23-1 with TRBJ2-5, with a tentative D call TRBD1 (6 bases). TRBV23-1 is assigned to the ORF class and has an uncertain function. This CDR3 region has 16 residues. Between the trimmed V and J ends, which lost 6 bases and 0 bases, there was a span of 17 bases. CDR3: CASRQRQVAHQETQYF. CDR3 DNA sequence: TGCGCCAGCAGGCAAAGACAGGTCGCTCACCAAGAGACCCAGTACTTC.

The chain recombines TRBV19 with TRBJ2-7, with TRBD1 identical over 9 bases. The germline V gene encodes CDR1 LNHDA and CDR2 SQIVND (reference sequence). The V and J ends lost 5 bases and 4 bases, in that order; junction bases with no gene match: 12. This CDR3 region has 16 residues. This CDR3 reads CASSASGTGMVYEQYF. As DNA, the CDR3 is TGTGCCAGTAGTGCTTCCGGGACAGGGATGGTGTACGAGCAGTACTTC.

The CDR3 loop reads CASSAERSEQYF. The CDR3 DNA reads TGTGCCAGCAGCGCTGAAAGGAGCGAGCAGTACTTC. The rearrangement joins TRBV13 to TRBJ2-7; D unresolved. V lost 5 bases and J 6 bases, leaving 11 bases between the germline ends. This CDR3 has 12 residues. CDR1 and CDR2 (germline): PRHDT, FYEKMQ (reference sequence).

The chain recombines TRBV4-1 with TRBJ2-7, with D maybe TRBD1 (6 bases). V lost 0 bases, J lost 1 base, and 10 bases lay in between. CDR1 and CDR2 from the germline V gene are MGHRA and YSYEKL. The CDR3 covers 15 residues. CDR3: CASSQESQGSYEQYF. CDR3 nucleotides: TGCGCCAGCAGCCAAGAATCCCAGGGGTCCTACGAGCAGTACTTC.

V gene TRBV19 combines with J gene TRBJ2-2; D gene unclear. Germline V lookup: CDR1 LNHDA, CDR2 SQIVND (reference sequence). Trimming took off 4 bases at V and 1 base at J, with 4 bases between the two ends. The CDR3 consists of 13 residues. The CDR3 nucleotides are TGTGCCAGTAGTACCCGGAACACCGGGGAGCTGTTTTTT. This encodes CASSTRNTGELFF.